The rows below give T cell receptor beta chains drawn from one sample of a study of molecular identifiers for immune sequencing clone quantification. One entry per CDR3 protein results from TCRdb running MiXCR on the PCR reads. The table lists about 640,000 distinct CDR3 sequences, 20% of them singletons. Specimen: naive CD8+ T cells from blood, with Jurkat cell RNA spiked in. These receptors all stem from a human donor in good health. Some libraries in this study had Jurkat cell RNA spiked in. Both conserved end residues are part of each CDR3.

TRBJ1-4,TRBV28,CASSLPRQALNEKLFF
TRBJ2-7,TRBV20-1,CSARDFASGGYEQYF
TRBJ1-1,TRBV4-1,CASSQERGRTEAFF
TRBJ1-5,TRBV19,CASSIGARAVQPQHF
TRBJ2-3,TRBV27,CASSFGLAGSADTQYF
TRBJ1-5,TRBV7-9,CASSTSQSSQPQHF
TRBJ1-4,TRBV7-9,CASSFRQGAPTNEKLFF
TRBJ1-1,TRBV10-3,CAISESRMNTEAFF
TRBJ2-2,TRBV29-1,CSVERRQANTGELFF
TRBJ2-5,TRBV21-1,CASRGTRSETQYF
TRBJ1-1,TRBV4-2,CASSQRQGGYTEAFF
TRBJ2-1,TRBV20-1,CSRAPGSSYNEQFF
TRBJ2-1,TRBV7-9,CASSRVAGLPYNEQFF
TRBJ2-3,TRBV27,CASGFSSLASGTDTQYF
TRBJ1-5,TRBV20-1,CSAPDRSNQPRHF
TRBJ1-5,TRBV6-2/TRBV6-3,CASSTTGGNQPQHF
TRBJ2-2,TRBV19,CASSIGQGGTGELFF
TRBJ1-1,TRBV4-1,CASSQEGNADMNTEAFF
TRBJ2-1,TRBV28,CASSFSPGLAGGSEQFF
TRBJ2-1,TRBV4-1,CASSQGSGRTNEQFF
TRBJ2-7,TRBV7-9,CASSLVAGAEEQYF
TRBJ2-5,TRBV6-2/TRBV6-3,CASSFDSTQETQYF
TRBJ2-7,TRBV30,CAWSGQTYEQYF
TRBJ1-6,TRBV7-6,CASSLGSGQGPLHF
TRBJ1-1,TRBV7-2,CASSFKLRLDTEAFF
TRBJ2-7,TRBV15,CATRDTNSAYEQYF
TRBJ2-7,TRBV27,CASAGGGVEQYF
TRBJ2-1,TRBV6-2/TRBV6-3,CASSPGLSGRADEQFF
TRBJ2-2,TRBV7-3,CASSLIGEEGELFF